Detailed here is one TCR beta chain. Germline V gene sequence: CDR1 SQVTM, CDR2 ANQGSEA. The V gene lost 0 bases and the J gene lost 2 bases, with 8 bases spanning the gap. CDR3 size: 15 residues. Every patient relapsed after autologous stem cell transplantation, and brentuximab vedotin exposure varied. Method: immunoSEQ multiplex PCR; TCRdb's copy keeps in-frame clones and lacks some. The sample consists of 20,000 to 25,000 clones, approximately 80% of them appearing once. This sample is part of a study of PD-1 blockade in classical Hodgkin lymphoma. The wider study: Patients received nivolumab 3 mg/kg intravenously every 2 weeks.

The rearrangement joins TRBV29-1 to TRBJ2-6; D remains unclear. The sequenced sample was peripheral blood mononuclear cells (PBMCs), obtained before the second cycle of nivolumab. This clonotype was obtained from a human donor with classical Hodgkin lymphoma. This chain's CDR3 is CSVEEARAGANVLTF. CDR3 nucleotide sequence: TGCAGCGTTGAAGAAGCAAGGGCTGGGGCCAACGTCCTGACTTTC.